The next 18 T cell receptor beta chains were all read from a single sample in a study of tumor-infiltrating lymphocytes in oesophageal squamous cell carcinoma. TCRdb re-called the PCR reads through MiXCR, storing one row per CDR3 protein. This sample carries more than 8,000 distinct CDR3 sequences, about three fifths of them seen once, and the ten largest clones take 25% to 30%. The sample taken for sequencing was esophageal tumor tissue. These receptors were taken from a female donor with esophageal squamous cell carcinoma.

This chain uses TRBV12-3 or TRBV12-4 with TRBJ2-3, with 11 bases that match TRBD2. The CDR3 is 15 amino acids. J gave up 1 base and V 4 bases, and 1 base lay outside the gene matches. The CDR3 DNA is TGTGCCAGCAGTTCACTAGCGGGAGGCACAGATACGCAGTATTTT. Protein sequence: CASSSLAGGTDTQYF.

By share, this clonotype ranks as large. The V gene is TRBV6-1, the J gene TRBJ2-1; 8 bases match TRBD2. CDR3 size: 19 residues. Germline V gene data show CDR1 as MNHNS and CDR2 as SASEGT. With V trimmed by 6 bases and J by 0 bases, 16 bases remained unmatched. DNA for the CDR3: TGTGCCAGCAGGGGGGGCGGGACTAGGGGTGGCGGCTCCTACAATGAGCAGTTCTTC. It translates to CASRGGGTRGGGSYNEQFF.

This chain connects TRBV12-3 or TRBV12-4 to TRBJ2-7, with a possible D match to TRBD2 (7 bases). The CDR3 totals 14 residues. Trimming cost V 5 bases and J 2 bases, with 13 bases left between them. The CDR3 nucleotides read TGTGCCAGCAGTATCTCGGGGGGCCCCTACGAGCAGTACTTC. This encodes CASSISGGPYEQYF.

This clonotype was counted between two and nine times. The chain links TRBV7-3 to TRBJ1-2, with TRBD1 matching 7 bases. The CDR3 sequence is 16 residues long. Germline V gene data show CDR1 as SGHTA and CDR2 as FQGTGA. Trimming cost V 0 bases and J 4 bases; bases outside gene matches: 8. The CDR3 DNA is TGTGCCAGCAGCTTAACTTCGGGACAGTTCCCCTATGGCTACACCTTC. Protein: CASSLTSGQFPYGYTF.

In the case of this clonotype: The missing conserved phenylalanine or tryptophan at the end of this CDR3 makes a read error likely. The chain uses TRBV15 and TRBJ2-5; TRBD2 agrees at 11 bases. This CDR3 has 16 amino acids. With V trimmed by 0 bases and J by 2 bases, 2 bases remained unmatched. The V gene's germline CDR1 is LNHNV and CDR2 YYDKDF (reference sequence). CDR3 sequence (DNA): TGTGCCACCAGCAGAGAGGGGACTAGCGGACAAGAGACCCAGTACATC. Protein sequence: CATSREGTSGQETQYI.

The gene calls are TRBV5-1 and TRBJ1-5; D is uncertain. Trimming left V 2 bases short and J 5 bases short, with 8 bases between. Per the germline V gene, CDR1 is SGHRS and CDR2 is YFSETQ. This CDR3 has 13 residues. The CDR3 DNA reads as TGCGCCAGCAGCTTTGAGGGCGATCAGCCCCAGCATTTT. This encodes CASSFEGDQPQHF.

This clonotype was recorded a few times. The chain uses TRBV7-6 and TRBJ2-3; 12 bases align to TRBD2. The CDR3 contains 19 residues. V shed 4 bases and J 5 bases; nucleotides not matched to a gene: 16. From germline, CDR1 is SGHVS and CDR2 FNYEAQ. CDR3 sequence: CASSSRRLAGAPGVDTQYF. CDR3 DNA: TGTGCCAGCAGCTCCCGAAGACTAGCGGGAGCCCCAGGGGTAGATACGCAGTATTTT.

The rearrangement links TRBV7-9 to TRBJ2-5; D possibly corresponds to TRBD2 (6 bases). The J call may not be correct, given that the DNA end is closer to TRBJ2-7. Per the germline V gene, CDR1 is SEHNR and CDR2 is FQNEAQ (reference sequence). The CDR3 is made up of 14 amino acids. CDR3 protein: CASSLAGTFYEQYF. CDR3 sequence (DNA): TGTGCCAGCAGCTTAGCGGGGACTTTCTACGAGCAGTACTTC.

This clonotype was observed many times. CDR3 region: CASSSTDTQYF. CDR3 coding DNA: TGTGCCAGCAGTTCAACAGATACGCAGTATTTT. This chain uses TRBV6-1 with TRBJ2-3; D is undetermined. The CDR3 totals 11 residues. Germline loops: CDR1 MNHNS, CDR2 SASEGT. The V gene lost 5 bases and the J gene lost 3 bases, with 3 bases spanning the gap.

The V call is TRBV11-2, the J call TRBJ2-1; perhaps D is TRBD1 or TRBD2 (5 bases each). The J call may be mistaken, given a closer DNA end match to TRBJ2-7. There are 14 residues in the CDR3. Germline CDR1 is SGHAT and CDR2 is FQNNGV. The CDR3 DNA reads TGTGCCAGCAGCTTATTAGAGGCCGAGGGGAAGCAGTACTTC. Amino acid sequence: CASSLLEAEGKQYF.

The rearrangement links TRBV7-8 to TRBJ2-3; possibly TRBD2 for D (6 bases). V was trimmed by 5 bases and J by 2 bases, leaving 17 bases between them. This CDR3 region has 16 residues. The germline gives CDR1 SGHVS, CDR2 FQNEAQ. This CDR3 reads CASSPSGPRFTDTQYF. In nucleotides, the CDR3 is TGTGCCAGCAGCCCCAGCGGGCCCCGATTCACAGATACGCAGTATTTT. Full variable domain (rest looked up from reference TRBV7-8 and TRBJ2-3): GAGVSQSPRYKVAKRGQDVALRCDPISGHVSLFWYQQALGQGPEFLTYFQNEAQLDKSGLPSDRFFAERPEGSVSTLKIQRTQQEDSAVYLCASSPSGPRFTDTQYFGPGTRLTVL.

The chain joins TRBV12-3 or TRBV12-4 to TRBJ2-5; TRBD2 aligns across 8 bases. The ends lost 3 bases at V and 4 bases at J; junction bases unmatched: 7. CDR3 size: 15 residues. The CDR3 DNA sequence: TGTGCCAGCAGTTTTTGGAGAGCGGGGGTAGAGACCCAGTACTTC. Translated, it gives CASSFWRAGVETQYF.

This clonotype was seen ten or more times. The J gene is TRBJ2-3, the V gene TRBV6-5, with D maybe TRBD2 (6 bases). Germline loops: CDR1 MNHEY, CDR2 SVGAGI. V was pared by 2 bases and J by 0 bases, with 15 bases between. This CDR3 is 17 amino acids long. CDR3 in amino acids: CASSYHLPGESTDTQYF. DNA of the CDR3: TGTGCCAGCAGTTACCATCTTCCGGGAGAGAGCACAGATACGCAGTATTTT.

The rearrangement links TRBV28 to TRBJ2-5; 8 bases are a match to TRBD2. The germline V gene encodes CDR1 MDHEN and CDR2 SYDVKM. The trim removed 6 bases at V and 2 bases at J, leaving 11 bases unmatched. The CDR3 has 16 residues. CDR3 sequence: CASRRNSGINQETQYF. CDR3 DNA sequence: TGTGCCAGCAGAAGGAATAGCGGGATCAATCAAGAGACCCAGTACTTC.

In its sample, this clonotype was seen a few times. The chain combines TRBV7-4 with TRBJ2-1; D is unclear. The germline gives CDR1 SGHVT, CDR2 SQSDAQ. The germline V and J ends were trimmed by 1 base and 10 bases, with 8 bases remaining between them. The CDR3 contains 12 residues. The CDR3 spells CASSLGVGEQFF. The CDR3 DNA sequence: TGTGCCAGCAGCTTAGGTGTAGGAGAGCAGTTCTTC.

The J gene is TRBJ2-4, the V gene TRBV6-5; D may be TRBD1 (5 bases). The tail of the sequence fits TRBJ2-7 better, so the J call may be wrong. Germline CDR1 is MNHEY and CDR2 is SVGAGI. There are 17 residues in the CDR3. CDR3: CASSSDHPDMIKGEQYF. In nucleotides, the CDR3 is TGTGCCAGCAGTTCCGACCATCCGGACATGATAAAGGGCGAGCAGTACTTC.

The sample holds a few counts of this clonotype. This rearrangement joins TRBV7-2 to TRBJ2-2; D remains ambiguous. Looked up from germline, CDR1 is SGHTA and CDR2 is FQGNSA. The CDR3 sequence is 14 residues long. Deletions cut 4 bases from V and 2 bases from J, with 8 bases between. The CDR3 coding sequence is TGTGCCAGCAGCTGGACGGTTAACACCGGGGAGCTGTTTTTT. Translation gives CASSWTVNTGELFF.

This clonotype showed up many times. This chain connects TRBV12-3 or TRBV12-4 to TRBJ1-5; D gene unclear. The CDR3 contains 13 residues. V was trimmed by 3 bases and J by 7 bases, leaving 10 bases between them. CDR3 amino acids: CASSFQVGQPQHF. The CDR3 coding sequence is TGTGCCAGCAGTTTCCAGGTAGGCCAGCCCCAGCATTTT.